This entry lists 28 T cell receptor beta chains sequenced from one sample in a study of blood T cell repertoires in COVID-19. The repertoire was sequenced with immunoSEQ multiplex PCR; TCRdb's copy has only in-frame clones and lacks some. In the table there are some 150,000 clones, approximately 80% of which are singletons. Sequenced material: peripheral blood. These receptors all come from a man aged 55-75 years with active or convalescent COVID-19.

This chain joins TRBV28 and TRBJ2-2; 8 nucleotides line up with TRBD2. The CDR3 is made up of 18 amino acids. The trim removed 8 bases at V and 1 base at J, leaving 15 bases unmatched. CDR1 and CDR2 (germline): MDHEN, SYDVKM. CDR3: CASLSMTSGTRNTGELFF. CDR3 in DNA: TGTGCCAGCTTATCTATGACCTCCGGGACTAGGAACACCGGGGAGCTGTTTTTT.

J is TRBJ1-6 and V is TRBV7-2; a possible D gene is TRBD1 (5 bases). Looked up from germline, CDR1 is SGHTA and CDR2 is FQGNSA. V lost 5 bases and J lost 15, with 17 bases in between. CDR3 length: 13 amino acids. As DNA, the CDR3 is TGTGCCAGCAGCCAGAGACAGACTCAGGGCCTCCACTTT. Translating gives CASSQRQTQGLHF.

The J gene is TRBJ1-1, the V gene TRBV7-9; 7 bases fit TRBD1. V dropped 5 bases and J dropped 3; count of bases not matched to a gene: 3. The germline CDR1 and CDR2 sequences are SEHNR and FQNEAQ (reference sequence). The CDR3 runs 13 residues. CDR3 DNA: TGTGCCAGCAGCCCTACAGGGGACACTGAAGCTTTCTTT. As protein: CASSPTGDTEAFF. The full variable domain, completed using reference TRBV7-9 and TRBJ1-1, is DTGVSQNPRHKITKRGQNVTFRCDPISEHNRLYWYRQTLGQGPEFLTYFQNEAQLEKSRLLSDRFSAERPKGSFSTLEIQRTEQGDSAMYLCASSPTGDTEAFFGQGTRLTVV.

This clone showed up just a few times. The V call is TRBV10-3, the J call TRBJ2-1, with TRBD2 matching 14 bases. Trimming at V came to 6 bases and at J to 6 bases, leaving 4 bases not matched to a gene. The CDR3 extends over 15 amino acids. Germline V gene sequence: CDR1 ENHRY, CDR2 SYGVKD. The CDR3 coding sequence is TGTGCCATCAGCTACGGGACTAGCGGGAGCAATGAGCAGTTCTTC. It yields the protein CAISYGTSGSNEQFF.

The sample holds a few counts of this clone. The chain has TRBV5-1 and TRBJ1-2; a possible D gene is TRBD1 (6 bases). The CDR3 totals 14 residues. V dropped 1 base and J dropped 6 bases, with 13 bases sitting between them. Germline V gene sequence: CDR1 SGHRS, CDR2 YFSETQ. The CDR3 loop reads CASSLTHSGDGYTF. DNA for the CDR3: TGCGCCAGCAGCTTGACCCATTCAGGGGATGGCTACACCTTC.

This clone is a singleton in its sample. The rearrangement uses TRBV5-4 and TRBJ2-7; maybe TRBD1 (6 bases). This CDR3 comprises 16 residues. Trimming shortened V by 0 bases and J by 0 bases, and 13 bases separated the two germline ends. Per the germline V gene, CDR1 is SGHNT and CDR2 is YYREEE (reference sequence). CDR3 nucleotide sequence: TGTGCCAGCAGCTTGGAAGGGGGACGGAGCTCCTACGAGCAGTACTTC. This translates into CASSLEGGRSSYEQYF. The full variable domain, in which reference TRBV5-4 and TRBJ2-7 provide the parts outside the CDR3, is ETGVTQSPTHLIKTRGQQVTLRCSSQSGHNTVSWYQQALGQGPQFIFQYYREEENGRGNFPPRFSGLQFPNYSSELNVNALELDDSALYLCASSLEGGRSSYEQYFGPGTRLTVT.

V and J are TRBV15 and TRBJ2-5, with TRBD1 as a possible D gene (6 bases). The germline V gene has CDR1 LNHNV and CDR2 YYDKDF (reference sequence). V gave up 2 bases and J gave up 2 bases, with 6 bases separating them. The CDR3 has 13 amino acids. The DNA for the CDR3 is TGTGCCACCAGCAGACAGGGGCAAGAGACCCAGTACTTC. The encoded protein is CATSRQGQETQYF.

This clone was counted a few times. This chain joins TRBV24-1 and TRBJ2-3; 7 nucleotides line up with TRBD1. The ends lost 9 bases at V and 2 bases at J; junction bases unmatched: 7. The germline V gene encodes CDR1 KGHDR and CDR2 SFDVKD. The CDR3 runs 14 residues. CDR3 coding DNA: TGTGCCACCCAGACAGGGAGTATCACAGATACGCAGTATTTT. Protein sequence: CATQTGSITDTQYF.

This chain uses TRBV5-4 with TRBJ2-7; D perhaps matches TRBD1 (7 bases). Germline V CDR1 and CDR2: SGHNT, YYREEE (reference sequence). The CDR3 has 17 residues. V lost 4 bases to trimming and J lost 0 bases, with 20 bases between them. CDR3 protein: CASSPRGGGRSSYEQYF. In nucleotides, the CDR3 is TGTGCCAGCAGCCCGAGAGGAGGGGGCCGATCCTCCTACGAGCAGTACTTC. Full variable domain (missing parts from reference TRBV5-4 and TRBJ2-7): ETGVTQSPTHLIKTRGQQVTLRCSSQSGHNTVSWYQQALGQGPQFIFQYYREEENGRGNFPPRFSGLQFPNYSSELNVNALELDDSALYLCASSPRGGGRSSYEQYFGPGTRLTVT.

The rearrangement uses TRBV24-1 and TRBJ2-1; unclear D gene. The V end lost 0 bases, the J end lost 10 bases, and 18 bases lay between the germline ends. The germline gives CDR1 KGHDR, CDR2 SFDVKD. CDR3 size: 16 residues. CDR3 DNA: TGTGCCACCAGTGATTTGACGTTCGGTGGAGTCTCCGAGCAGTTCTTC. Its translation is CATSDLTFGGVSEQFF.

This chain connects TRBV2 to TRBJ1-2, with 10 positions matching TRBD1. V lost 0 bases to trimming and J lost 7 bases; unmatched junction nucleotides: 8. Germline V gene sequence: CDR1 SNHLY, CDR2 FYNNEI. This CDR3 is built from 16 residues. In DNA form, the CDR3 reads TGTGCCAGCAGTGAAGCGGGGGACAGGGGAGGTTCTGGCTACACCTTC. This sequence encodes CASSEAGDRGGSGYTF.

The chain carries TRBV24-1 and TRBJ2-3; tentative D call: TRBD1 (5 bases). The CDR3 is made up of 17 amino acids. V shed 3 bases and J shed 3 bases, with 18 bases lying between them. Germline CDR1 is KGHDR and CDR2 is SFDVKD. The DNA of the CDR3 is TGTGCCACCAGTGATCCCGGGCCTTCCAGGGCTACAGATACGCAGTATTTT. Encoded protein: CATSDPGPSRATDTQYF.

The chain employs TRBV18 and TRBJ2-5, with TRBD2 as a possible D gene (5 bases). This CDR3 spans 15 amino acids. CDR1 and CDR2 from the germline V gene are KGHSH and LQKENI. Trimming took off 5 bases at V and 2 bases at J, with 15 bases between the two ends. This CDR3 is CASSTGIGRQETQYF. The CDR3 DNA follows: TGTGCCAGCTCAACCGGGATAGGCAGGCAAGAGACCCAGTACTTC.

This sequence joins TRBV7-9 and TRBJ1-2, with D maybe TRBD1 (5 bases). The CDR3 loop spans 12 amino acids. Germline V gives CDR1 SEHNR, CDR2 FQNEAQ (reference sequence). Trimming took 4 bases from V and 8 from J, leaving 11 bases between them. In DNA, the CDR3 is TGTGCCAGCAGCTCAGGGCAACGGGGCTACACCTTC. Translating gives CASSSGQRGYTF.

The DNA for the CDR3 is TGTGCCAGCAGTGCGACTAGGGGACGATCACCCCTCCACTTT. The encoded protein is CASSATRGRSPLHF. The chain employs TRBV25-1 and TRBJ1-6; weak D call: TRBD1 (5 bases). This CDR3 has 14 amino acids. V was shortened by 4 bases and J by 10 bases, with 14 bases between the two germline ends. CDR1 and CDR2 (germline): MGHDK, SYGVNS.

The V and J genes are TRBV5-4 and TRBJ1-2; the match to TRBD1 covers 7 bases. After removal of 4 bases from V and 1 base from J, the junction contained 7 bases not matched to a gene. The length of the CDR3 is 15 residues. Looked up from germline, CDR1 is SGHNT and CDR2 is YYREEE (reference sequence). In nucleotides, the CDR3 is TGTGCCAGCAGCAACCGGGACAGCCTTAACTATGGCTACACCTTC. Translating it yields CASSNRDSLNYGYTF.

The rearrangement uses TRBV19 and TRBJ2-7; 10 bases are shared with TRBD2. There are 16 residues in the CDR3. The J segment lost 3 bases and the V segment lost 10 bases, leaving 15 bases of the junction unmatched. CDR1 is LNHDA, CDR2 SQIVND, per germline (reference sequence). In DNA, the CDR3 is TGTGCCACTAGGGGATCTAGCGGGAGCCCTTTCTACGAGCAGTACTTC. This sequence encodes CATRGSSGSPFYEQYF.

The V and J genes are TRBV28 and TRBJ1-3; 10 bases are a match to TRBD1. The CDR3 extends over 14 amino acids. Unmatched junction bases numbered 3, after V lost 6 bases and J lost 4 bases. CDR1 and CDR2 from the germline V gene are MDHEN and SYDVKM. CDR3 bases: TGTGCCAGCAGGGGACAGGGGACAGGAAACACCATATATTTT. It translates to CASRGQGTGNTIYF. The full variable domain, rest sourced from reference TRBV28 and TRBJ1-3, is DVKVTQSSRYLVKRTGEKVFLECVQDMDHENMFWYRQDPGLGLRLIYFSYDVKMKEKGDIPEGYSVSREKKERFSLILESASTNQTSMYLCASRGQGTGNTIYFGEGSWLTVV.

The V and J genes are TRBV30 and TRBJ2-1; TRBD2 matches 7 bases. The trim removed 1 base at V and 2 bases at J, leaving 29 bases unmatched. This CDR3 is built from 23 residues. The germline gives CDR1 GTSNPN, CDR2 SVGIG (reference sequence). The CDR3: CAWSGGRALGSSLAFRPYNEQFF. DNA for the CDR3: TGTGCCTGGAGTGGAGGGAGGGCCCTCGGTTCCTCCCTTGCCTTCAGACCCTACAATGAGCAGTTCTTC. The full variable domain, rest sourced from reference TRBV30 and TRBJ2-1, is SQTIHQWPATLVQPVGSPLSLECTVEGTSNPNLYWYRQAAGRGLQLLFYSVGIGQISSEVPQNLSASRPQDRQFILSSKKLLLSDSGFYLCAWSGGRALGSSLAFRPYNEQFFGPGTRLTVL.

The J gene is TRBJ2-7, the V gene TRBV11-2, with TRBD2 identical over 7 bases. The CDR3 spans 15 residues. J was trimmed by 2 bases and V by 4 bases; bases with no gene match: 8. CDR1 and CDR2 from the germline V gene are SGHAT and FQNNGV. The CDR3 loop is CASSSEAGPAYEQYF. In nucleotides, the CDR3 is TGTGCCAGCAGCTCAGAAGCGGGACCAGCCTACGAGCAGTACTTC.

The rearrangement uses TRBV4-3 and TRBJ2-7; D is possibly TRBD2 (6 bases). The CDR3 is made up of 16 amino acids. V lost 6 bases and J 0 bases, leaving 18 bases between the germline ends. Germline V gene data show CDR1 as LGHNA and CDR2 as YSLEER. This CDR3 reads CASRGGEAGFSYEQYF. CDR3 DNA sequence: TGCGCCAGCAGAGGTGGTGAAGCGGGTTTCTCCTACGAGCAGTACTTC.

The chain uses TRBV4-2 and TRBJ1-2; 7 bases fit TRBD1. The junction had 11 bases not matched to a gene; V was cut back by 4 bases and J by 3 bases. The CDR3 is 16 amino acids. The germline gives CDR1 LGHNA, CDR2 YNFKEQ. CDR3 nucleotide sequence: TGTGCCAGCAGCCCCCATCCGGAGGGGGCCCACTATGGCTACACCTTC. As protein: CASSPHPEGAHYGYTF.

As concerns this clone: Other nucleotide sequences from this sample produce the same CDR3. The chain combines TRBV9 with TRBJ1-4; 10 nucleotides align to TRBD1. The CDR3 covers 15 residues. Per the germline V gene, CDR1 is SGDLS and CDR2 is YYNGEE. The V and J ends lost 4 bases and 8 bases, in that order; junction bases with no gene match: 8. As DNA, the CDR3 is TGTGCCAGCAGCCGCCCACGACAGGGGGCCGAAAAACTGTTTTTT. This translates into CASSRPRQGAEKLFF. The variable domain in full, completed from reference TRBV9 and TRBJ1-4, reads DSGVTQTPKHLITATGQRVTLRCSPRSGDLSVYWYQQSLDQGLQFLIQYYNGEERAKGNILERFSAQQFPDLHSELNLSSLELGDSALYFCASSRPRQGAEKLFFGSGTQLSVL.

There are a few counts of this clone. This chain joins TRBV6-5 and TRBJ2-7; unclear D gene. The germline V gene encodes CDR1 MNHEY and CDR2 SVGAGI. V dropped 6 bases and J dropped 2 bases, with 11 bases sitting between them. This CDR3 region has 13 residues. The CDR3 DNA sequence: TGTGCCAGCAGCGATCTAGTTACCTACGAGCAGTACTTC. Protein product: CASSDLVTYEQYF.

This clone is deemed medium-sized. The chain links TRBV5-4 to TRBJ2-5; TRBD2 matches 8 bases. Germline V gene sequence: CDR1 SGHNT, CDR2 YYREEE (reference sequence). Trimming took 7 bases from V and 7 from J; bases not matched to a gene: 9. CDR3 length: 13 amino acids. DNA for the CDR3: TGTGCCAGCGGTAGCGGGACGGAGGGGACCCAGTACTTC. Its protein product is CASGSGTEGTQYF.

Only one count was recorded for this clone. The chain recombines TRBV2 with TRBJ1-4; D gene unclear. V was pared by 8 bases and J by 4 bases, with 11 bases between. CDR3 length: 13 amino acids. Germline V gene lookup returns CDR1 SNHLY and CDR2 FYNNEI. CDR3 sequence reads: CASLGYDNEKLFF. CDR3 in DNA: TGTGCCAGCCTCGGGTATGATAATGAAAAACTGTTTTTT.

The genes are TRBV7-8 and TRBJ1-4; 7 positions agree with TRBD1. V shed 5 bases and J 3 bases; nucleotides not matched to a gene: 6. The CDR3 totals 15 residues. Germline CDR1 and CDR2: SGHVS and FQNEAQ. The CDR3 nucleotides read TGTGCCAGCAGCGCATACGGGACAGCTAATGAAAAACTGTTTTTT. This sequence encodes CASSAYGTANEKLFF.

The chain uses TRBV28 and TRBJ1-5; TRBD1 aligns across 8 bases. V dropped 5 bases and J dropped 5; count of bases not matched to a gene: 5. CDR1 is MDHEN, CDR2 SYDVKM, per germline. This CDR3 is built from 14 residues. The CDR3, as DNA: TGTGCCAGCAGTGAACCACAGGGGGATCAGCCCCAGCATTTT. It encodes CASSEPQGDQPQHF.